One T cell receptor (beta chain) is described in this entry. In the authors' workflow: Amplification of reference gene primers provided the estimated nucleated cell counts. The repertoire was sequenced with immunoSEQ multiplex PCR; TCRdb's copy has only in-frame clones and lacks some. That table supplies the V and J calls and clone size; D and trimming were determined from the DNA. The table includes some 320,000 clones, roughly nine tenths detected once. The data derive from a study of blood T cell repertoires in COVID-19. Turning to the study itself: Researchers got acute and convalescent COVID-19 samples from the United States, Italy and Spain.

Per the germline V gene, CDR1 is MNHEY and CDR2 is SVGEGT. The CDR3 covers 12 residues. Between the trimmed V and J ends, which lost 2 bases and 3 bases, there was a span of 5 bases. Those who participated ranged in age from 18 to 89 years and resided in about 24 US areas. Researchers sorted participants into cohorts using their self-reported clinical history. This TCR derives from a woman aged 50 to 65 who had been exposed to COVID-19. Sequenced: PBMCs or T cells enriched from blood (not recorded which). The genes are TRBV6-2 or TRBV6-3 and TRBJ2-7, with D perhaps TRBD1 (5 bases). CDR3 sequence: CASSYDSYEQYF. The CDR3 DNA follows: TGTGCCAGCAGTTACGACAGCTACGAGCAGTACTTC.